These 19 T cell receptor beta chains came from one sample sequenced in a study of identical twins. A single record per CDR3 protein comes from TCRdb applying MiXCR to the 5' RACE reads. The data hold about 450,000 distinct CDR3 sequences, with 18% observed a single time. The sample taken for sequencing was naive T cells sorted from blood. The origin of the receptors is a man in his forties or fifties in good health.

With regard to this clonotype: This may come from a read error, since a much larger clone is one base off. The genes are TRBV4-1 and TRBJ1-2, with TRBD1 matching 7 bases. The CDR3 totals 14 residues. Germline V lookup: CDR1 MGHRA, CDR2 YSYEKL. The CDR3 DNA is TGCGCCAGCAGCCAACGGGGACAGAGCTATGTCTACACCTTC. It is translated as CASSQRGQSYVYTF.

This clonotype has a count of ten or more. This CDR3 reads CAISAVSSYNEQFF. For the CDR3, the DNA is TGTGCCATCAGTGCGGTTAGCTCCTACAATGAGCAGTTCTTC. This sequence joins TRBV10-3 and TRBJ2-1; D is unresolved. The CDR3 has 14 amino acids. The V end was cut by 4 bases, the J end by 0 bases, with 7 bases between. Germline CDR1 reads ENHRY; CDR2 reads SYGVKD.

CDR3 protein: CASSEAVRGFQPQHF. The CDR3 DNA is TGTGCCAGCAGTGAAGCGGTTAGGGGGTTCCAGCCCCAGCATTTT. This chain joins TRBV6-1 and TRBJ1-5, with D possibly TRBD1 on 6 matching bases. The CDR3 extends over 15 amino acids. CDR1 MNHNS and CDR2 SASEGT come from the germline V gene. V dropped 0 bases and J dropped 7 bases, with 13 bases sitting between them.

This clonotype was found many times. The V and J genes are TRBV4-2 and TRBJ1-4; 7 bases are shared with TRBD1. The V segment lost 4 bases and the J segment 4 bases; nucleotides outside the gene matches: 15. Germline CDR1 LGHNA, CDR2 YNFKEQ. CDR3 length equals 18 residues. The CDR3 loop is CASSRASRTGYNNEKLFF. The DNA of the CDR3 is TGTGCCAGCAGCCGCGCCTCACGGACAGGTTACAATAATGAAAAACTGTTTTTT.

The sample holds many counts of this clonotype. The rearrangement links TRBV20-1 to TRBJ2-4; no firm D call. The CDR3 runs to 13 residues. The V gene's germline CDR1 is DFQATT and CDR2 SNEGSKA (reference sequence). V lost 3 bases and J lost 0, with 6 bases in between. The CDR3 loop is CSASEVAKNIQYF. The CDR3 DNA sequence: TGCAGTGCTAGTGAAGTAGCCAAAAACATTCAGTACTTC.

V gene TRBV6-4 combines with J gene TRBJ2-7; no firm D call. Trimming took 2 bases from V and 0 from J, leaving 11 bases between them. The germline V gene encodes CDR1 MRHNA and CDR2 SNTAGT. The CDR3 loop spans 15 amino acids. CDR3 in amino acids: CASSDEAESSYEQYF. The CDR3 nucleotides are TGTGCCAGCAGTGACGAGGCCGAAAGCTCCTACGAGCAGTACTTC.

This clonotype turned up a few times. The chain is built from TRBV20-1 and TRBJ2-1; TRBD1 matches at 7 bases. V gave up 4 bases and J gave up 8 bases; unmatched junction bases: 2. The length of the CDR3 is 11 residues. Germline V gene lookup returns CDR1 DFQATT and CDR2 SNEGSKA (reference sequence). In DNA, the CDR3 is TGCAGTGCTAAAAGGGGGCATGAGCAGTTCTTC. It encodes CSAKRGHEQFF.

This clonotype was detected only a few times. This chain connects TRBV12-3 or TRBV12-4 to TRBJ1-5, with TRBD1 matching 8 bases. This CDR3 contains 15 residues. Losses at the gene ends were 6 bases for V and 1 base for J; bases not matched to a gene: 5. Here the CDR3 DNA reads TGTGCCAGCAGACAGGGGGGCTCGAGCAATCAGCCCCAGCATTTT. It specifies CASRQGGSSNQPQHF.

This clonotype was seen many times. The chain carries TRBV20-1 and TRBJ2-7; TRBD2 aligns across 10 bases. This CDR3 is 15 amino acids long. Per germline, CDR1 DFQATT and CDR2 SNEGSKA (reference sequence). Unmatched junction bases numbered 6, after V lost 4 bases and J lost 0 bases. The CDR3 spells CSATTGTSVSYEQYF. In DNA form, the CDR3 reads TGCAGTGCTACCACCGGGACTAGCGTCTCCTACGAGCAGTACTTC.

The CDR3 DNA is TGTGCCAGCAGCTTACCAGGAGGGAGTTTTGGCTACACCTTC. Encoded protein: CASSLPGGSFGYTF. The V gene is TRBV11-2, the J gene TRBJ1-2; D call uncertain. Trimming stripped 2 bases from V and 7 bases from J, with 14 bases between. The germline V gene has CDR1 SGHAT and CDR2 FQNNGV. The CDR3 runs 14 residues.

The chain links TRBV13 to TRBJ2-7; a weak D match, TRBD1 (5 bases). Trimming removed 0 bases from V and 0 bases from J, with 9 bases in between. CDR3 length: 15 amino acids. The V gene's germline CDR1 is PRHDT and CDR2 FYEKMQ (reference sequence). The CDR3 region has the DNA TGTGCCAGCAGCTTAGGAGGGGCGAGCTCCTACGAGCAGTACTTC. This codes for CASSLGGASSYEQYF.

The rearrangement uses TRBV12-3 or TRBV12-4 and TRBJ2-5; no clear D gene. The CDR3 contains 16 residues. V was pared by 5 bases and J by 0 bases, with 16 bases between. In nucleotides, the CDR3 is TGTGCCAGCAGTCCGGCCCGGCCAAAGTACCAAGAGACCCAGTACTTC. Translation gives CASSPARPKYQETQYF.

The CDR3 protein is CSVTGGTGNTIYF. CDR3 in DNA: TGCAGTGTTACAGGGGGAACTGGAAACACCATATATTTT. V gene TRBV20-1 combines with J gene TRBJ1-3; 8 bases fit TRBD1. J gave up 2 bases and V 7 bases, and 4 bases lay outside the gene matches. The CDR3 has 13 residues. Germline V CDR1 and CDR2: DFQATT, SNEGSKA (reference sequence).

V usage is TRBV29-1 and J usage is TRBJ2-5; tentatively, D is TRBD1 (6 bases). Germline-derived CDR1 and CDR2 are SQVTM and ANQGSEA. The V gene lost 5 bases and the J gene lost 3 bases, with 13 bases spanning the gap. This CDR3 spans 13 amino acids. CDR3 amino acids: CSVKGVGKETQYF. CDR3 in DNA: TGCAGCGTTAAGGGGGTTGGTAAAGAGACCCAGTACTTC.

The V call is TRBV24-1, the J call TRBJ2-5; tentatively, D is TRBD1 (6 bases). With 6 bases removed from V and 3 bases from J, the gap between germline ends came to 13 bases. Per germline, CDR1 KGHDR and CDR2 SFDVKD. This CDR3 is built from 14 residues. CDR3: CATSTWDTEETQYF. Here the CDR3 DNA reads TGTGCCACCAGTACATGGGACACTGAAGAGACCCAGTACTTC.

The CDR3 spells CASSPTGTGTYEQYF. The CDR3 coding sequence is TGTGCCAGCAGTCCTACCGGGACAGGGACCTACGAGCAGTACTTC. This sequence joins TRBV6-2 or TRBV6-3 and TRBJ2-7; 9 bases align to TRBD1. The CDR3 spans 15 residues. Trimming took 5 bases from V and 2 from J; bases not matched to a gene: 7. CDR1 and CDR2 (germline): MNHEY, SVGEGT.

This rearrangement joins TRBV5-6 to TRBJ1-1, with D tentatively TRBD1 (6 bases). V lost 2 bases to trimming and J lost 5 bases, with 16 bases between them. Per germline, CDR1 SGHDT and CDR2 YYEEEE. The CDR3 has 15 amino acids. CDR3 protein: CASSLAASQGTEAFF. CDR3 in DNA: TGTGCCAGCAGCTTAGCGGCAAGCCAGGGGACTGAAGCTTTCTTT. Full variable domain (missing parts from reference TRBV5-6 and TRBJ1-1): DAGVTQSPTHLIKTRGQQVTLRCSPKSGHDTVSWYQQALGQGPQFIFQYYEEEERQRGNFPDRFSGHQFPNYSSELNVNALLLGDSALYLCASSLAASQGTEAFFGQGTRLTVV.

This clonotype was seen ten or more times. The genes are TRBV4-1 and TRBJ1-2; tentative D call: TRBD1 (6 bases). Germline-derived CDR1 and CDR2 are MGHRA and YSYEKL. V lost 3 bases and J 2 bases, leaving 16 bases between the germline ends. CDR3 size: 16 residues. The CDR3 sequence: CASSHPRTETNYGYTF. The CDR3 DNA follows: TGCGCCAGCAGCCATCCCCGGACAGAAACGAACTATGGCTACACCTTC.

This clonotype was seen more than once but under ten times. J is TRBJ2-2 and V is TRBV29-1, with TRBD2 matching 10 bases. The CDR3 runs to 17 residues. Germline trimming cut 7 bases from V and 5 bases from J; bases unmatched to any gene: 16. Germline CDR1 SQVTM, CDR2 ANQGSEA. CDR3 amino acids: CSAGRAAGGPSTGELFF. The DNA of the CDR3 is TGCAGCGCCGGGCGGGCAGCGGGAGGGCCGAGTACCGGGGAGCTGTTTTTT.